Below, one T cell receptor beta chain is given with its context. Antigen unknown. Clones were read by immunoSEQ multiplex PCR, and TCRdb kept only the in-frame ones, dropping some. The sample has about 200,000 clones, approximately 90% seen once. This sample is drawn from a study of T cell responses to AZD1222 COVID-19 vaccine. Study-level points and caveats: The number of AZD1222 recipients seropositive at baseline was only 6 or 7.

The CDR3 consists of 13 residues. CDR1 is SGHNT and CDR2 is YYREEE in the germline V gene (reference sequence). With 5 bases removed from V and 3 bases from J, the gap between germline ends came to 11 bases. Sequences were derived from peripheral blood, sampled 28 days after the second AZD1222 dose. This TCR derives from an adult who received the AZD1222 COVID-19 vaccine. The chain recombines TRBV5-4 with TRBJ2-5; TRBD1 is a possible D gene (6 bases). The CDR3 loop reads CASRTGQEETQYF. As DNA, the CDR3 is TGTGCCAGCAGAACGGGACAAGAAGAGACCCAGTACTTC.